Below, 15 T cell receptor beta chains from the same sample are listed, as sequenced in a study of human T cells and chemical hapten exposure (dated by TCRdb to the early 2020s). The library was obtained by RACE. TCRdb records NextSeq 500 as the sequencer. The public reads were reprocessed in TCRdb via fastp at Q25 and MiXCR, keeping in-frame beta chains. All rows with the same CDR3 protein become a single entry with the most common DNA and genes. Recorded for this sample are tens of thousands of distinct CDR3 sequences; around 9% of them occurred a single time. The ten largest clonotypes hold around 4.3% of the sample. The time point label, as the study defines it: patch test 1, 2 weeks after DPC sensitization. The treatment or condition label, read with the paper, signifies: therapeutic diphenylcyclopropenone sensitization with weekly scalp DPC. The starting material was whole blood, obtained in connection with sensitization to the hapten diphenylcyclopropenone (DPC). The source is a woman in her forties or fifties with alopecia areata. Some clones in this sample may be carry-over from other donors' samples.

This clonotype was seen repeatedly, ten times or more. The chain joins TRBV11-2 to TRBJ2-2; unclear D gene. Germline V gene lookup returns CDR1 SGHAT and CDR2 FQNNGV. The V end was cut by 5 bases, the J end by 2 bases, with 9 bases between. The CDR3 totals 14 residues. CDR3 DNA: TGTGCCAGCAGCATCCAACCAAACACCGGGGAGCTGTTTTTT. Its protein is CASSIQPNTGELFF.

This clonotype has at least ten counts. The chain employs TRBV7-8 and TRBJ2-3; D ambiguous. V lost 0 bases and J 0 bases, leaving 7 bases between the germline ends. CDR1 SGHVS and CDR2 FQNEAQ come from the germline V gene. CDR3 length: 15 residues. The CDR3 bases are TGTGCCAGCAGCTTAGCCGGCGGAAGCACAGATACGCAGTATTTT. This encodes CASSLAGGSTDTQYF.

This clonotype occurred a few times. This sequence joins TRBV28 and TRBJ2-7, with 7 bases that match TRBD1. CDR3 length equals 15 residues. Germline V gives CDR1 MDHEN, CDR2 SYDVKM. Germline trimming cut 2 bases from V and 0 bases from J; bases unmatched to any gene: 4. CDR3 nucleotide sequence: TGTGCCAGCAGTTTAGCTGGGACAGTCTCCTACGAGCAGTACTTC. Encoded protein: CASSLAGTVSYEQYF. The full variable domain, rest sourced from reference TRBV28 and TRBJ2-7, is DVKVTQSSRYLVKRTGEKVFLECVQDMDHENMFWYRQDPGLGLRLIYFSYDVKMKEKGDIPEGYSVSREKKERFSLILESASTNQTSMYLCASSLAGTVSYEQYFGPGTRLTVT.

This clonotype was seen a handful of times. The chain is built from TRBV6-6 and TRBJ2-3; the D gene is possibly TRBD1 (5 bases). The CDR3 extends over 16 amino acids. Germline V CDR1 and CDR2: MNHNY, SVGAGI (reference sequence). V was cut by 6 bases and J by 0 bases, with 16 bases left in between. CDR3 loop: CASSAARGPSTDTQYF. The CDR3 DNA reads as TGTGCCAGCAGCGCAGCTAGGGGTCCTAGCACAGATACGCAGTATTTT.

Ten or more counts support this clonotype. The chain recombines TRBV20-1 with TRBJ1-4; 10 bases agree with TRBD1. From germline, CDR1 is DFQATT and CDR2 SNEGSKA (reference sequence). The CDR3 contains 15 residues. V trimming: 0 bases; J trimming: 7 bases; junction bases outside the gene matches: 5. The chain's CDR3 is CSARETGTGVEKLFF. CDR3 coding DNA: TGCAGTGCTAGAGAGACCGGGACAGGGGTTGAAAAACTGTTTTTT.

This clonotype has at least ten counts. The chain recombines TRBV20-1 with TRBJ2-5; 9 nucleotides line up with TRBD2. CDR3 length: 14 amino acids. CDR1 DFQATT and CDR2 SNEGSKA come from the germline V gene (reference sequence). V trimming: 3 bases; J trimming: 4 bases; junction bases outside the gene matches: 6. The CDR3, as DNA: TGCAGTGCTAGGGAGGAACTAGCGGGAGAGACCCAGTACTTC. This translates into CSAREELAGETQYF.

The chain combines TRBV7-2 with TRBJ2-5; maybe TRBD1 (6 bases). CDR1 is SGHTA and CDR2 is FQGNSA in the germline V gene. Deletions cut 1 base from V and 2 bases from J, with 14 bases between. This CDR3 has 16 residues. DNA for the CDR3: TGTGCCAGCAGCTTAGAGGCCGGGACAACACAAGAGACCCAGTACTTC. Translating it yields CASSLEAGTTQETQYF. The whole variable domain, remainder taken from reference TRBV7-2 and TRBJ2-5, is GAGVSQSPSNKVTEKGKDVELRCDPISGHTALYWYRQSLGQGLEFLIYFQGNSAPDKSGLPSDRFSAERTGGSVSTLTIQRTQQEDSAVYLCASSLEAGTTQETQYFGPGTRLLVL.

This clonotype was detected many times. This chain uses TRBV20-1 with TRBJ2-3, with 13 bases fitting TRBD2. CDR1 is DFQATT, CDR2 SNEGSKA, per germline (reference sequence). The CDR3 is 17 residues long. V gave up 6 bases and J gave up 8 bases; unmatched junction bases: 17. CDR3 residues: CSAGKGVLAGGPGTQYF. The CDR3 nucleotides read TGCAGTGCCGGAAAAGGGGTACTAGCGGGAGGGCCCGGTACGCAGTATTTT.

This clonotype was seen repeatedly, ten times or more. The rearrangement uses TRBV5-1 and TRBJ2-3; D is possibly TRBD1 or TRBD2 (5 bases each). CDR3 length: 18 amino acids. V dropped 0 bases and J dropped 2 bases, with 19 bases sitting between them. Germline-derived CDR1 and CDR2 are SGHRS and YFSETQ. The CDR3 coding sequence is TGCGCCAGCAGCTTGGAACCAGCCCCCCAGGGAGACACAGATACGCAGTATTTT. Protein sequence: CASSLEPAPQGDTDTQYF.

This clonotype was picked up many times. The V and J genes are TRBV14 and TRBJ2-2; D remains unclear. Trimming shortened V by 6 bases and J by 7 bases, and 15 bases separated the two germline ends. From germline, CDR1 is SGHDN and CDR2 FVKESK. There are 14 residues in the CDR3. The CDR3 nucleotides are TGTGCCAGCAGTCTTGAGATGGACGGCGGGGAGCTGTTTTTT. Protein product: CASSLEMDGGELFF.

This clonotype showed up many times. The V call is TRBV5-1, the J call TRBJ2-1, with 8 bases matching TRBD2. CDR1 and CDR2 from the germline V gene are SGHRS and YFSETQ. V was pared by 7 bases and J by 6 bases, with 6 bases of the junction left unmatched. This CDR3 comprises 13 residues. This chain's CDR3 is CASVAGYGNEQFF. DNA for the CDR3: TGCGCCAGCGTAGCGGGATACGGCAATGAGCAGTTCTTC.

The CDR3: CASSQDYKTDTQYF. The CDR3 nucleotides are TGCGCCAGCAGCCAAGACTACAAGACAGATACGCAGTATTTT. The chain links TRBV4-1 to TRBJ2-3; unclear D gene. Germline V gene lookup returns CDR1 MGHRA and CDR2 YSYEKL. This CDR3 comprises 14 residues. With 0 bases removed from V and 3 bases from J, the gap between germline ends came to 7 bases.

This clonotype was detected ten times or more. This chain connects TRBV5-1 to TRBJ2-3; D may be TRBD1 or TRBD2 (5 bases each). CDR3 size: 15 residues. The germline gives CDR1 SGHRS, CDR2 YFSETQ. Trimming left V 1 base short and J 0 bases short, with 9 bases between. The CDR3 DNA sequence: TGCGCCAGCAGCTTGACGAGGGGTAGCACAGATACGCAGTATTTT. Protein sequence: CASSLTRGSTDTQYF.

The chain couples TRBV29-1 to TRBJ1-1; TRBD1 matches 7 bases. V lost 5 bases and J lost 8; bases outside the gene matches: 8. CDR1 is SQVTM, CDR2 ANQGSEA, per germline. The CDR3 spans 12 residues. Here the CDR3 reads CSVSDRIEEAFF. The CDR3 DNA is TGCAGCGTTTCGGACAGGATCGAAGAAGCTTTCTTT.

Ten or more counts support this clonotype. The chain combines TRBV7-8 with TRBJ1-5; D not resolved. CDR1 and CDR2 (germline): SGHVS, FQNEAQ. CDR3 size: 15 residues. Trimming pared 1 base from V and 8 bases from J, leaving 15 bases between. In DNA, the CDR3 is TGTGCCAGCAGCTTAGGTGTGCAGGCACCGGAGCCCCAGCATTTT. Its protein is CASSLGVQAPEPQHF. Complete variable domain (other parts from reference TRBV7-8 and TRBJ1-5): GAGVSQSPRYKVAKRGQDVALRCDPISGHVSLFWYQQALGQGPEFLTYFQNEAQLDKSGLPSDRFFAERPEGSVSTLKIQRTQQEDSAVYLCASSLGVQAPEPQHFGDGTRLSIL.